This T cell receptor (beta chain) was profiled in a study of blood T cells in healthy people across ages. Losses at the gene ends were 4 bases for V and 3 bases for J; bases not matched to a gene: 7. This CDR3 has 16 amino acids. Germline V gene data show CDR1 as SGHAT and CDR2 as FQDESV (reference sequence). Then a second PCR, running roughly 7 to 11 cycles, was carried out with a sample-barcoded 5' primer and a J-beta primer mix. TCRdb re-called the 5' RACE reads with MiXCR, one entry per CDR3 protein. The repertoire has 1,500,000 or so distinct CDR3 sequences, 59% of them found once; the top ten carry about 6.7%. The donors, healthy Caucasians from Russia, were aged about 6 to 100. RNA extraction gave at least 5 micrograms of total RNA per sample.

The source of this sequence is a man aged 18-30 years in good health. The chain couples TRBV11-1 to TRBJ2-5, with TRBD2 identical over 11 bases. Sequences were obtained from blood. The CDR3 DNA follows: TGTGCCAGCAGCTCGGGACTAGCGGATGGAGAAGAGACCCAGTACTTC. Amino acids: CASSSGLADGEETQYF.